This entry lists 24 T cell receptor beta chains sequenced from one sample in a study of identical twins. TCRdb reanalysed the 5' RACE reads using MiXCR and keeps one entry per CDR3 protein. In the table there are around 230,000 distinct CDR3 sequences, approximately 9% of which are singletons. The sample comprised memory (CD45RO+) T cells sorted from blood. The receptors derive from a woman aged 18-35 years in good health.

CDR3: CASNHDSYYEQYF. The CDR3 region has the DNA TGTGCCAGCAACCACGACTCCTATTACGAGCAGTACTTC. The rearrangement joins TRBV6-2 or TRBV6-3 to TRBJ2-7; D gene ambiguous. Trimming stripped 7 bases from V and 4 bases from J, with 14 bases between. From germline, CDR1 is MNHEY and CDR2 SVGEGT. The CDR3 sequence is 13 residues long.

In this sample, this clonotype turned up a few times. The chain uses TRBV20-1 and TRBJ2-5; TRBD1 is a possible D gene (5 bases). CDR1 and CDR2 from the germline V gene are DFQATT and SNEGSKA (reference sequence). The CDR3 spans 15 residues. Trimming shortened V by 1 base and J by 1 base, and 13 bases separated the two germline ends. CDR3 DNA: TGCAGTGCTAGAGTTCCCGGACAAGGCCAAGAGACCCAGTACTTC. This sequence encodes CSARVPGQGQETQYF.

V and J are TRBV5-4 and TRBJ2-1; D remains ambiguous. With 5 bases removed from V and 6 bases from J, the gap between germline ends came to 12 bases. There are 13 residues in the CDR3. Germline CDR1 reads SGHNT; CDR2 reads YYREEE (reference sequence). CDR3 sequence reads: CASRKNGGNEQFF. In DNA, the CDR3 is TGTGCCAGCAGGAAAAACGGCGGCAATGAGCAGTTCTTC.

The chain joins TRBV14 to TRBJ2-3; 8 bases agree with TRBD1. Germline values: CDR1 SGHDN, CDR2 FVKESK. There are 14 residues in the CDR3. J lost 4 bases, V lost 5 bases, and 5 bases had no gene match. As DNA, the CDR3 is TGTGCCAGCAGCTTCAGACAGGGGTCAGATACGCAGTATTTT. Residues: CASSFRQGSDTQYF. The full variable domain, its missing parts supplied by reference TRBV14 and TRBJ2-3, is EAGVTQFPSHSVIEKGQTVTLRCDPISGHDNLYWYRRVMGKEIKFLLHFVKESKQDESGMPNNRFLAERTGGTYSTLKVQPAELEDSGVYFCASSFRQGSDTQYFGPGTRLTVL.

This clonotype was counted ten times or more. The V gene is TRBV19, the J gene TRBJ1-5, with 7 positions matching TRBD1. From germline, CDR1 is LNHDA and CDR2 SQIVND (reference sequence). The CDR3 sequence is 14 residues long. J was trimmed by 4 bases and V by 5 bases; bases with no gene match: 5. The CDR3 loop is CASSPGQKNQPQHF. In nucleotides, the CDR3 is TGTGCCAGTAGTCCGGGACAGAAGAATCAGCCCCAGCATTTT.

The rearrangement links TRBV6-1 to TRBJ2-7; either TRBD1 or TRBD2 may fit D (5 bases each). Germline V gene sequence: CDR1 MNHNS, CDR2 SASEGT. The CDR3 has 16 residues. V was clipped by 5 bases and J by 6 bases, with 23 bases between them. CDR3 in amino acids: CASSPGQGRGGSEQYF. For the CDR3, the DNA is TGTGCCAGCAGTCCAGGACAAGGACGTGGCGGGTCCGAGCAGTACTTC.

This clonotype showed up just a few times. The V call is TRBV20-1, the J call TRBJ2-5; TRBD2 aligns across 12 bases. The CDR3 has 15 amino acids. The germline gives CDR1 DFQATT, CDR2 SNEGSKA (reference sequence). The V segment lost 3 bases and the J segment 3 bases; nucleotides outside the gene matches: 5. The CDR3 sequence is CSARKTSGGEETQYF. Here the CDR3 DNA reads TGCAGTGCTAGGAAGACTAGCGGGGGAGAAGAGACCCAGTACTTC.

This chain uses TRBV20-1 with TRBJ2-1; D remains unclear. The CDR3 is 11 amino acids. V shed 6 bases and J shed 8 bases, with 11 bases lying between them. CDR1 and CDR2 (germline): DFQATT, SNEGSKA (reference sequence). CDR3 protein: CSAPGQHEQFF. The CDR3 nucleotides read TGCAGTGCCCCCGGTCAGCATGAGCAGTTCTTC.

This clonotype was seen a few times. The chain employs TRBV15 and TRBJ1-4; 8 bases are a match to TRBD1. This CDR3 is built from 16 residues. CDR1 and CDR2 from the germline V gene are LNHNV and YYDKDF (reference sequence). The V gene end was trimmed by 3 bases and the J gene end by 8 bases; junction bases not matched to a gene: 11. The CDR3 sequence: CATSRDPDRAREKLFF. CDR3 coding DNA: TGTGCCACCAGCAGGGACCCGGACAGGGCAAGAGAAAAACTGTTTTTT.

This clonotype came up many times. V gene TRBV2 combines with J gene TRBJ1-5, with D uncertain. Germline values: CDR1 SNHLY, CDR2 FYNNEI. Trimming stripped 5 bases from V and 7 bases from J, with 12 bases between. The CDR3 consists of 13 residues. Here the CDR3 reads CASSPGVSQPQHF. Written as DNA, the CDR3 is TGTGCCAGCAGTCCCGGGGTCTCCCAGCCCCAGCATTTT.

The rearrangement uses TRBV6-2 or TRBV6-3 and TRBJ2-1, with D perhaps TRBD1 (6 bases). The CDR3 is 18 residues long. V lost 2 bases, J lost 0 bases, and 17 bases lay in between. Germline V gene data show CDR1 as MNHEY and CDR2 as SVGEGT. For the CDR3, the DNA is TGTGCCAGCAGTTACCCTTTATGGACAGAAAGCTCCTACAATGAGCAGTTCTTC. The encoded protein is CASSYPLWTESSYNEQFF.

CDR3 sequence reads: CASSQWTGGSGTEAFF. The CDR3 DNA reads as TGTGCCAGCAGCCAATGGACAGGGGGATCGGGAACTGAAGCTTTCTTT. V usage is TRBV3-1 and J usage is TRBJ1-1; 10 positions agree with TRBD1. Trimming took 2 bases from V and 5 from J; bases not matched to a gene: 8. Germline V gene sequence: CDR1 LGHDT, CDR2 YNNKEL (reference sequence). This CDR3 spans 16 amino acids.

This clonotype was counted a few times. The V call is TRBV29-1, the J call TRBJ1-5; 11 positions agree with TRBD1. Germline loops: CDR1 SQVTM, CDR2 ANQGSEA. V was clipped by 7 bases and J by 4 bases; unmatched bases: 9. The CDR3 has 15 amino acids. In nucleotides, the CDR3 is TGCAGCGCCGAAACCGGGACAGGGGGAAATCAGCCCCAGCATTTT. Translating it yields CSAETGTGGNQPQHF.

This clonotype occurred many times. V usage is TRBV3-1 and J usage is TRBJ2-1; tentatively, D is TRBD1 (6 bases). Germline values: CDR1 LGHDT, CDR2 YNNKEL (reference sequence). The CDR3 is made up of 14 amino acids. The V end was cut by 2 bases, the J end by 6 bases, with 11 bases between. The CDR3 DNA sequence: TGTGCCAGCAGCCAAACGGGACATACCAATGAGCAGTTCTTC. Amino acids: CASSQTGHTNEQFF.

This clonotype appeared a few times. The rearrangement joins TRBV2 to TRBJ2-3; a weak D match, TRBD2 (6 bases). Germline V gives CDR1 SNHLY, CDR2 FYNNEI. The CDR3 has 14 amino acids. The V end was cut by 3 bases, the J end by 2 bases, with 9 bases between. The DNA of the CDR3 is TGTGCCAGCAGTGAGGGACTCAACACAGATACGCAGTATTTT. Translation: CASSEGLNTDTQYF. The whole variable domain, remainder taken from reference TRBV2 and TRBJ2-3, is EPEVTQTPSHQVTQMGQEVILRCVPISNHLYFYWYRQILGQKVEFLVSFYNNEISEKSEIFDDQFSVERPDGSNFTLKIRSTKLEDSAMYFCASSEGLNTDTQYFGPGTRLTVL.

This sequence joins TRBV3-1 and TRBJ2-1; no definite D call. The germline gives CDR1 LGHDT, CDR2 YNNKEL (reference sequence). The CDR3 contains 15 residues. The germline V and J ends were trimmed by 4 bases and 6 bases, with 16 bases remaining between them. CDR3 nucleotides: TGTGCCAGCAGCCCCCCTCGAGGTAGCCTCAATGAGCAGTTCTTC. It translates to CASSPPRGSLNEQFF.

This clonotype was seen only a few times. The J gene is TRBJ2-7, the V gene TRBV11-2, with a weak D call TRBD2 (6 bases). The CDR3 covers 13 residues. Trimming pared 4 bases from V and 5 bases from J, leaving 12 bases between. Germline V lookup: CDR1 SGHAT, CDR2 FQNNGV. CDR3 coding DNA: TGTGCCAGCAGCTCGGGAGTAAAGGACGAGCAGTACTTC. This codes for CASSSGVKDEQYF.

This clonotype has a handful of counts. The rearrangement joins TRBV6-2 or TRBV6-3 to TRBJ2-1; 12 nucleotides agree with TRBD2. The CDR3 is 20 residues long. The V and J ends lost 2 bases and 1 base, in that order; junction bases with no gene match: 12. Germline-derived CDR1 and CDR2 are MNHEY and SVGEGT. The CDR3 protein is CASSYIPRLAGVGSYNEQFF. CDR3 in DNA: TGTGCCAGCAGTTACATTCCGAGACTAGCGGGAGTAGGTTCCTACAATGAGCAGTTCTTC.

This chain uses TRBV5-1 with TRBJ2-1; 9 nucleotides line up with TRBD1. CDR1 SGHRS and CDR2 YFSETQ come from the germline V gene. CDR3 length equals 15 residues. Germline trimming cut 2 bases from V and 6 bases from J; bases unmatched to any gene: 6. The CDR3 nucleotides are TGCGCCAGCAGCTTCGGGGACAGGGACCTCAATGAGCAGTTCTTC. Translated, it gives CASSFGDRDLNEQFF.

A few counts support this clonotype. The gene calls are TRBV20-1 and TRBJ2-5; D perhaps matches TRBD2 (5 bases). The CDR3 loop spans 13 amino acids. Germline assignment: CDR1 DFQATT and CDR2 SNEGSKA (reference sequence). Deletions cut 1 base from V and 7 bases from J, with 13 bases between. The CDR3 spells CSARVESRGTQYF. CDR3 coding DNA: TGCAGTGCTAGAGTGGAGTCCCGGGGGACCCAGTACTTC.

There are a few counts of this clonotype. V and J are TRBV30 and TRBJ1-1; the D gene is possibly TRBD1 (6 bases). This CDR3 spans 11 amino acids. CDR1 and CDR2 (germline): GTSNPN, SVGIG (reference sequence). Trimming shortened V by 8 bases and J by 1 base, and 8 bases separated the two germline ends. The DNA for the CDR3 is TGTGCCGTACAGGGGAACACTGAAGCTTTCTTT. Protein: CAVQGNTEAFF.

This chain links TRBV20-1 with TRBJ1-4; D gene ambiguous. The V gene's germline CDR1 is DFQATT and CDR2 SNEGSKA (reference sequence). V was clipped by 1 base and J by 13 bases, with 13 bases between them. The CDR3 sequence is 12 residues long. The CDR3 protein is CSARGALAGLFF. Here the CDR3 DNA reads TGCAGTGCTAGAGGGGCACTAGCGGGACTGTTTTTT.

This clonotype was observed many times. CDR3 protein: CASSLTGRNTEAFF. CDR3 nucleotides: TGTGCCAGCAGTTTAACAGGCCGGAACACTGAAGCTTTCTTT. The chain couples TRBV12-3 or TRBV12-4 to TRBJ1-1; D possibly corresponds to TRBD1 (5 bases). The CDR3 consists of 14 residues. With 2 bases removed from V and 1 base from J, the gap between germline ends came to 8 bases.

The chain couples TRBV9 to TRBJ1-5; no firm D call. Germline V gene lookup returns CDR1 SGDLS and CDR2 YYNGEE. CDR3 size: 16 residues. V was pared by 0 bases and J by 5 bases, with 15 bases between. CDR3 region: CASSVESGIADQPQHF. CDR3 coding DNA: TGTGCCAGCAGCGTAGAATCCGGGATAGCGGATCAGCCCCAGCATTTT.